These 19 T cell receptor beta chains were all obtained from the same sample, sequenced in a study of CD4 and CD8 cells across lung adenocarcinoma regions. TCRdb reprocessed the PCR reads with MiXCR, giving one entry per CDR3 protein. This table has about 20,000 distinct CDR3 sequences, around half appearing once. Sequencing was carried out using CD8+ T cells from the center of a lung tumor. These receptors were taken from a female donor with lung adenocarcinoma. The CD4 and CD8 labels of this study may be unreliable.

This chain links TRBV5-1 with TRBJ1-6; D perhaps matches TRBD1 (6 bases). The V gene's germline CDR1 is SGHRS and CDR2 YFSETQ. The CDR3 spans 17 residues. V gave up 0 bases and J gave up 8 bases, with 18 bases separating them. CDR3 in amino acids: CASSLDGGAAPYSPLHF. The CDR3, as DNA: TGCGCCAGCAGCTTGGACGGGGGCGCGGCCCCTTATTCACCCCTCCACTTT.

The CDR3 protein is CAISEFQDRRETQYF. In nucleotides, the CDR3 is TGTGCCATCAGTGAGTTTCAGGACAGGCGGGAGACCCAGTACTTC. The chain employs TRBV10-3 and TRBJ2-5, with 7 bases lining up with TRBD1. The CDR3 consists of 15 residues. The junction had 7 bases not matched to a gene; V was cut back by 1 base and J by 5 bases. The germline V gene has CDR1 ENHRY and CDR2 SYGVKD.

With regard to this clonotype: Sequence at one end of the junction differs from germline and may be a read error. V usage is TRBV6-1 and J usage is TRBJ2-3; 7 nucleotides line up with TRBD2. The CDR3 length is 13 residues. Germline assignment: CDR1 MNHNS and CDR2 SASEGT. As DNA, the CDR3 is TGTGCCAGCGGGGAGGGACCAAGAGATATTCAGTATTTC. Translating gives CASGEGPRDIQYF.

The chain recombines TRBV7-2 with TRBJ2-1, with 9 bases identical to TRBD2. V was pared by 4 bases and J by 3 bases, with 10 bases of the junction left unmatched. Germline values: CDR1 SGHTA, CDR2 FQGNSA. There are 17 residues in the CDR3. For the CDR3, the DNA is TGTGCCAGCAGCTCCCTGGATAGCGGGAGTGTCTACAATGAGCAGTTCTTC. Translating it yields CASSSLDSGSVYNEQFF.

The gene calls are TRBV6-5 and TRBJ2-7, with 7 bases aligning to TRBD2. CDR1 is MNHEY, CDR2 SVGAGI, per germline. The V segment lost 4 bases and the J segment 4 bases; nucleotides outside the gene matches: 7. This CDR3 comprises 14 residues. The DNA for the CDR3 is TGTGCCAGCAGTTCTTTTAGCGGGCAGTACGAGCAGTACTTC. It yields the protein CASSSFSGQYEQYF.

The chain has TRBV27 and TRBJ2-2; tentatively, D is TRBD1 (5 bases). The V end was cut by 1 base, the J end by 1 base, with 7 bases between. This CDR3 region has 15 residues. Looked up from germline, CDR1 is MNHEY and CDR2 is SMNVEV (reference sequence). The DNA for the CDR3 is TGTGCCAGCAGTTTATACAGGAAGAACACCGGGGAGCTGTTTTTT. Translated, it gives CASSLYRKNTGELFF.

This clonotype has just a few counts. The CDR3 region has the DNA TGTGCCAGCAGCTTAGGACAAACTAATGAAAAACTGTTTTTT. Translated: CASSLGQTNEKLFF. The chain joins TRBV7-9 to TRBJ1-4; D unresolved. Trimming took 1 base from V and 1 from J, leaving 4 bases between them. The germline gives CDR1 SEHNR, CDR2 FQNEAQ (reference sequence). The CDR3 spans 14 residues.

The rearrangement uses TRBV15 and TRBJ2-1; the D is unclear. Germline loops: CDR1 LNHNV, CDR2 YYDKDF (reference sequence). The CDR3 is made up of 14 amino acids. V was shortened by 0 bases and J by 4 bases, with 7 bases between the two germline ends. CDR3: CATSRDSGYNEQFF. As DNA, the CDR3 is TGTGCCACCAGCAGAGATTCCGGATACAATGAGCAGTTCTTC.

This rearrangement joins TRBV4-2 to TRBJ2-2; D gene ambiguous. Trimming left V 0 bases short and J 1 base short, with 6 bases between. The length of the CDR3 is 15 residues. CDR1 and CDR2 (germline): LGHNA, YNFKEQ. The CDR3 sequence is CASSQESGNTGELFF. The CDR3 DNA reads as TGTGCCAGCAGCCAAGAAAGTGGGAACACCGGGGAGCTGTTTTTT.

This clonotype has just a few counts. The chain carries TRBV3-1 and TRBJ1-1; D gene uncertain. V shed 1 base and J shed 6 bases, with 12 bases lying between them. Germline CDR1 reads LGHDT; CDR2 reads YNNKEL (reference sequence). The CDR3 runs to 14 residues. The CDR3 sequence: CASSQVVDQSEAFF. CDR3 coding DNA: TGTGCCAGCAGCCAAGTGGTCGACCAGTCTGAAGCTTTCTTT. Complete variable domain (other parts from reference TRBV3-1 and TRBJ1-1): DTAVSQTPKYLVTQMGNDKSIKCEQNLGHDTMYWYKQDSKKFLKIMFSYNNKELIINETVPNRFSPKSPDKAHLNLHINSLELGDSAVYFCASSQVVDQSEAFFGQGTRLTVV.

In its sample, this clonotype was seen a few times. The V and J genes are TRBV6-1 and TRBJ1-2, with 10 bases matching TRBD1. Per the germline V gene, CDR1 is MNHNS and CDR2 is SASEGT. The CDR3 is 15 amino acids. V was clipped by 5 bases and J by 4 bases; unmatched bases: 7. This CDR3 reads CASSIETGGGYGYTF. CDR3 DNA: TGTGCCAGCAGTATAGAGACAGGGGGCGGCTATGGCTACACCTTC.

This clonotype came up once. One end of the junction varies from germline; a read error may be responsible. V usage is TRBV28 and J usage is TRBJ2-3; 8 bases align to TRBD2. The CDR3 covers 15 residues. Germline loops: CDR1 MDHEN, CDR2 SYDVKM. The CDR3 DNA is TGTGGCGGGGGGTTAGCGGGCCGCGACACAGAGACGCAGTACTTT. As protein: CGGGLAGRDTETQYF.

The chain combines TRBV5-1 with TRBJ2-7; D ambiguous. Germline-derived CDR1 and CDR2 are SGHRS and YFSETQ. The V end lost 3 bases, the J end lost 3 bases, and 10 bases lay between the germline ends. This CDR3 has 13 amino acids. The CDR3 DNA is TGCGCCAGCAGCTCACTACAGCACTACGAGCAGTACTTC. Translated: CASSSLQHYEQYF.

This clonotype was counted at least ten times. The V and J genes are TRBV27 and TRBJ2-1; 10 bases match TRBD2. The CDR3 totals 16 residues. Germline values: CDR1 MNHEY, CDR2 SMNVEV (reference sequence). Trimming took 6 bases from V and 2 from J; bases not matched to a gene: 7. CDR3 in DNA: TGTGCCAGCAGAGCAGGCGGACTAGCGGCCTACAATGAGCAGTTCTTC. This codes for CASRAGGLAAYNEQFF.

About this clonotype: Compared with germline, one end of the junction differs, possibly owing to a read error. The chain combines TRBV27 with TRBJ2-3, with a tentative D call TRBD1 (6 bases). CDR3 length: 15 residues. Germline loops: CDR1 MNHEY, CDR2 SMNVEV (reference sequence). This chain's CDR3 is CASRQGLGLTDTQYF. The CDR3 coding sequence is TGTGCCAGCAGGCAGGGGCTAGGACTCACAGATACGCAGTACTTT.

This clonotype was counted ten times or more. The J gene is TRBJ2-1, the V gene TRBV14, with D possibly being TRBD2 (6 bases). CDR3 length: 16 amino acids. V dropped 3 bases and J dropped 9 bases, with 21 bases sitting between them. CDR1 SGHDN and CDR2 FVKESK come from the germline V gene. The CDR3 DNA follows: TGTGCCAGCAGCCAGCACACCGGGACTCCCGGCAGTGAGCAGTTCTTC. Translated: CASSQHTGTPGSEQFF.

In this sample, this clonotype turned up a few times. The V call is TRBV6-5, the J call TRBJ2-5; 9 positions agree with TRBD1. The J call may be in error: the DNA end matches TRBJ2-7 better. CDR3 length: 14 amino acids. Germline-derived CDR1 and CDR2 are MNHEY and SVGAGI. The CDR3 region is CASSYYRGRYEQYF. Here the CDR3 DNA reads TGTGCCAGCAGTTACTACAGGGGGCGCTACGAGCAGTACTTC.

The CDR3 DNA reads as TGTGCCAGCAGTTACTCTCCGGCAGTAGCCGGGGAGCTGTTTTTT. It translates to CASSYSPAVAGELFF. V usage is TRBV6-2 or TRBV6-3 and J usage is TRBJ2-2, with D unresolved. Deletions cut 0 bases from V and 6 bases from J, with 11 bases between. The germline CDR1 and CDR2 sequences are MNHEY and SVGEGT. CDR3 length: 15 residues.

The rearrangement uses TRBV6-1 and TRBJ2-5; D is perhaps TRBD2 (7 bases). V lost 5 bases to trimming and J lost 7 bases, with 14 bases between them. The CDR3 runs to 13 residues. Germline V gene data show CDR1 as MNHNS and CDR2 as SASEGT. Here the CDR3 DNA reads TGTGCCAGCAGTCCAGGGGTAGCGGGGACCCAGTACTTC. Its protein product is CASSPGVAGTQYF.